This TCR beta chain was retrieved from a study of T cell responses to AZD1222 COVID-19 vaccine. Clones were read by immunoSEQ multiplex PCR, and TCRdb kept only the in-frame ones, dropping some. Here the sample spans about 150,000 clones, almost 95% being singletons. J was trimmed by 8 bases and V by 3 bases; bases with no gene match: 7. The CDR3 totals 14 residues. Germline loops: CDR1 LNHDA, CDR2 SQIVND (reference sequence). The source was peripheral blood, collected on day 0 of AZD1222 vaccination. The chain couples TRBV19 to TRBJ2-1; 7 bases map to TRBD1. The sequence was obtained from an adult in good health. CDR3 DNA sequence: TGTGCCAGTAGTATCATCGACAGGGCCGATGAGCAGTTCTTC. Its protein product is CASSIIDRADEQFF.